This TCR beta chain came from a study of blood T cell repertoires in COVID-19 (dated by TCRdb to 2019 to 2021). General notes on the study: Samples from collaborators originated in the United States, Italy and Spain and spanned both the acute and convalescent phases of COVID-19. Samples came from the ongoing ImmuneRACE study (first 160 participants) plus 1,254 subjects from 6 global collaborators. The sample metadata nearly always contained a de-identified subject ID, COVID-19 status, age in years and sex. HLA class I and class II types, where available, came from metadata supplied by the sample provider rather than from assay-based typing. A freely available public database, intended as a resource for researchers studying the immune response to SARS-CoV-2, is where the repertoires were released. Deeply sampled blood TCRbeta repertoires from subjects exposed to, actively infected with, or recovered from COVID-19 were included in the dataset. The material from the prospective study consisted of cDNA or gDNA derived from T cells, B-cell-depleted T cells, or PBMCs. Study-level results and caveats: The quantity of clinical and demographic metadata differed by source and by participant and was supplied without curation.

The germline V gene encodes CDR1 LNHDA and CDR2 SQIVND (reference sequence). From the cysteine through the phenylalanine, the CDR3 covers 16 amino acids. Only the CDR3 DNA stays, 48 bases, in frame from base 1. Germline trimming: 6 bases from V, 10 bases from J; junction bases outside gene matches: 15. TCRbeta CDR3 regions were amplified from genomic DNA by means of the immunoSEQ Assay, a bias-controlled multiplex PCR. The paper's processing steps were these. Nucleated cell counts per sample were estimated from amplification of reference gene primers within the assay. Sequence reads were collapsed and filtered to measure the absolute abundance of every unique TCRbeta CDR3 rearrangement. For each sample, productive Simpson clonality was calculated as the square root of Simpson's diversity index over productive rearrangements. TCRdb stores this immuneACCESS table with in-frame sequences only. Part of the clones is absent; in the studies checked, under half of the shortfall reflects unresolved V genes, and no reason is known for the rest. V and J calls and clone size are given by that table; D and trimming were obtained from the DNA. The sample contains 300,000 to 450,000 clones, approximately 90% of them found a single time. The top ten constitute roughly 0.99% of the sample.

Details on this clone: Its recognized antigen is unknown. No much larger clone is present one base from it, and per-base qualities are unavailable.

Participants in the prospective study were enrolled through a virtual design, were aged roughly 18 to 100 years, and lived in approximately 25 United States geographic areas. Cohort assignment in the prospective study relied on participant-reported clinical history from a screening survey and a study questionnaire. Recovered participants in ImmuneRACE Cohort 3 were defined as having two consecutive negative NP/OP PCR tests, clearance from a healthcare professional, or resolution of symptoms. Mobile phlebotomists in the prospective study collected whole blood, serum and a nasopharyngeal or oropharyngeal swab from every participant. Participants in the prospective study had the option to provide additional blood draws and questionnaires over a roughly 2-month period. Blood samples from the prospective study were shipped frozen or at room temperature prior to DNA extraction.

The rearranged segments are TRBV19 and TRBJ1-6, and TRBD1 aligns with 7 junction nucleotides. The TCR originated in a man in his late teens or twenties who had recovered from COVID-19. Sequenced sample: PBMCs or T cells enriched from blood (not recorded which). The CDR3 is CASSETGSRSVSPLHF. The DNA reads TGTGCCAGTAGCGAGACAGGGTCGAGATCGGTATCACCCCTCCACTTT. The full variable domain, completed from the reference TRBV19 and TRBJ1-6 proteins outside the CDR3, reads DGGITQSPKYLFRKEGQNVTLSCEQNLNHDAMYWYRQDPGQGLRLIYYSQIVNDFQKGDIAEGYSVSREKKESFPLTVTSAQKNPTAFYLCASSETGSRSVSPLHFGNGTRLTVT.